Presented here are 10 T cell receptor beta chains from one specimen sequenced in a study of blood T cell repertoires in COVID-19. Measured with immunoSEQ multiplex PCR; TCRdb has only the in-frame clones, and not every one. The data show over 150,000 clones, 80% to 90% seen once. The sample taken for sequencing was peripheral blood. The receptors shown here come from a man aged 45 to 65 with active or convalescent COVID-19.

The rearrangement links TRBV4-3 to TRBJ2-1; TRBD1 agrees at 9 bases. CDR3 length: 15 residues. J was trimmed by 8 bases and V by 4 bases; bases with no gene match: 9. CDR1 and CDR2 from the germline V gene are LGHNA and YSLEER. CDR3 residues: CASSLRTGDTDEQFF. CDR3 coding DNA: TGCGCCAGCAGCCTAAGGACAGGGGATACGGATGAGCAGTTCTTC.

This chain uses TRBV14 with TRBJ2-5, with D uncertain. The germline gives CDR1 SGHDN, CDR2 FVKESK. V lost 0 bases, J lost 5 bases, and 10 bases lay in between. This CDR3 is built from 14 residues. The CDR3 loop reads CASSQDSSWETQYF. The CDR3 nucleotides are TGTGCCAGCAGCCAAGATTCGAGCTGGGAGACCCAGTACTTC.

CDR3 sequence reads: CAISGSGTAPTEAFF. The CDR3 coding sequence is TGTGCCATCAGTGGGAGCGGGACGGCTCCCACTGAAGCTTTCTTT. The chain couples TRBV10-3 to TRBJ1-1; tentative D call: TRBD1 (5 bases). This CDR3 spans 15 amino acids. V shed 4 bases and J shed 4 bases, with 16 bases lying between them. The germline CDR1 and CDR2 sequences are ENHRY and SYGVKD.

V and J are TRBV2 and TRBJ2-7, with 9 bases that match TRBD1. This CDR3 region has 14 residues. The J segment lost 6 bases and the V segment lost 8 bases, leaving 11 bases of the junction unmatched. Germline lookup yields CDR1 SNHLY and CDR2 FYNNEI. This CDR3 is CASRSGTGYIEQYF. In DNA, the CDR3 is TGTGCCAGCCGCTCCGGGACAGGGTATATCGAGCAGTACTTC.

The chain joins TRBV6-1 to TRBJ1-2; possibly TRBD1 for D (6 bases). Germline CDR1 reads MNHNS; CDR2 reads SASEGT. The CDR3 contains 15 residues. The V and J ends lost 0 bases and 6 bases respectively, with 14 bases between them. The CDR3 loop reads CASSEAHGTPNGYTF. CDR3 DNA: TGTGCCAGCAGTGAAGCGCACGGGACACCTAATGGCTACACCTTC.

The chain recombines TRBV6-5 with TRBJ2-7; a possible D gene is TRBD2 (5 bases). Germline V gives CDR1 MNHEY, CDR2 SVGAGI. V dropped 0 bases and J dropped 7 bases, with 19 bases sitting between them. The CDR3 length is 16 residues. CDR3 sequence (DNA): TGTGCCAGCAGTTACTCTACTCCTCCGGGCCCGGGGGAGCAGTACTTC. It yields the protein CASSYSTPPGPGEQYF.

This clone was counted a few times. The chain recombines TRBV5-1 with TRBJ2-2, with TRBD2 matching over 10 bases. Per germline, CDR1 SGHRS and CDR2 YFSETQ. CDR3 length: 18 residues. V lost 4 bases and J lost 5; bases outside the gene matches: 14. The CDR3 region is CASSTWPSGLAATGELFF. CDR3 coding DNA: TGCGCCAGCAGCACTTGGCCCTCCGGACTAGCGGCTACCGGGGAGCTGTTTTTT.

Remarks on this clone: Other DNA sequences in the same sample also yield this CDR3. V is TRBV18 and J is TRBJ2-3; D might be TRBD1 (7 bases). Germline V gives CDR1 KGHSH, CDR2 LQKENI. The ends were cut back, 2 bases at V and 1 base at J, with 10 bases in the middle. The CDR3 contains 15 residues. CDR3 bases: TGTGCCAGCTCACCAACCAGGGGGGGCACAGATACGCAGTATTTT. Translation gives CASSPTRGGTDTQYF.

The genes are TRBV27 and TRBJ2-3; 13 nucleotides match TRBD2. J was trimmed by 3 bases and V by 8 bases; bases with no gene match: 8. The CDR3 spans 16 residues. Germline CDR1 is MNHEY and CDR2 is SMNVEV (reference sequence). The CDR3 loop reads CASYPAGLAGTDTQYF. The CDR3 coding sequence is TGTGCCAGCTACCCAGCGGGACTAGCGGGAACAGATACGCAGTATTTT.

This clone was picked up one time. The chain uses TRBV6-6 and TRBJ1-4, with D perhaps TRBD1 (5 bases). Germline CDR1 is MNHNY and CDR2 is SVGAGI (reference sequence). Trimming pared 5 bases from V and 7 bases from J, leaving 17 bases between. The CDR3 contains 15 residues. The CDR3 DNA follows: TGTGCCAGCAGTGACCCGGTCCTCGGGGGTGAAAAACTGTTTTTT. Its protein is CASSDPVLGGEKLFF.